This T cell receptor (beta chain) was sequenced for a study of metastatic and nonmetastatic thyroid tumors. This clone showed up just a few times. In the study's own analysis: Variation in CDR3 across clinicopathological groups served as the basis for constructing a distant-metastasis classifier in papillary thyroid cancer. TCRdb called clones again from the PCR reads with MiXCR. The V and J calls shown here were made by TCRdb, not taken from the authors' results. The sample yields approximately 40,000 clones, over 9.5% seen once. Prior to thyroid surgery, none of the patients had received any treatment. The CDR3 is 16 residues long. V dropped 1 base and J dropped 0 bases, with 10 bases sitting between them. Germline CDR1 is MNHEY and CDR2 is SMNVEV (reference sequence).

This receptor was obtained from a female donor with papillary thyroid cancer or a benign thyroid nodule (not recorded which). Some clones in this sample may be carry-over from other donors' samples. The sequenced material came from blood. The rearrangement joins TRBV27 to TRBJ2-1; D is ambiguous. CDR3 sequence (DNA): TGTGCCAGCAGTTTATACAACACATTCTCCTACAATGAGCAGTTCTTC. Translating it yields CASSLYNTFSYNEQFF.